Shown below are 2 T cell receptor beta chains from a single sample sequenced in a study of shared clonotypes between healthy human individuals (dated by TCRdb to 2018 to 2021). Libraries were constructed by the immunoSEQ multiplex PCR assay. TCRdb stores this immuneACCESS table with in-frame sequences only. Part of the clones is absent; in the studies checked, under half of the shortfall reflects unresolved V genes, and no reason is known for the rest. This sample holds fewer than 1.4 million clones; approximately 80% were observed only once. The ten largest clones capture 0.6% to 0.7% of the sample. Sequencing was carried out using memory CD4+ T cells from PBMCs. Taken with the paper, the label for cell subset or site translates to: CD45RA-negative fraction. Receptor source: a man aged 18 to 35 in good health. Some clones in this sample may be carry-over from other donors' samples.

J is TRBJ1-2 and V is TRBV2, with 10 bases aligning to TRBD1. The CDR3 is made up of 13 amino acids. The germline gives CDR1 SNHLY, CDR2 FYNNEI. J gave up 6 bases and V 8 bases, and 6 bases lay outside the gene matches. The CDR3 protein is CASYRDRGDGYTF. The CDR3 coding sequence is TGTGCCAGCTACCGGGACAGGGGAGATGGCTACACCTTC.

On this clone: Within the sample, other DNA sequences also encode this same CDR3. The chain has TRBV20-1 and TRBJ2-1; D is uncertain. V lost 5 bases and J lost 3, with 2 bases in between. The germline V gene encodes CDR1 DFQATT and CDR2 SNEGSKA (reference sequence). This CDR3 is built from 10 residues. As DNA, the CDR3 is TGCAGTGCTCTCTACAATGAGCAGTTCTTC. The encoded protein is CSALYNEQFF.